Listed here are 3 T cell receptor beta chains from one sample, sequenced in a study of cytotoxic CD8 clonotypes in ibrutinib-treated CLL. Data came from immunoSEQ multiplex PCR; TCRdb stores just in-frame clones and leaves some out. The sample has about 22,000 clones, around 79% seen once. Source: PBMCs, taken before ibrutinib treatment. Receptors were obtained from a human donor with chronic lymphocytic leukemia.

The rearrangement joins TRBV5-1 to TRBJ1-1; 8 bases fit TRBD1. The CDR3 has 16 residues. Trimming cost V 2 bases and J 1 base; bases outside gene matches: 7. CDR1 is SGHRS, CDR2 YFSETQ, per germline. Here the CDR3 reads CASSFSGGWGNTEAFF. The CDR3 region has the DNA TGCGCCAGCAGCTTTTCAGGGGGCTGGGGGAACACTGAAGCTTTCTTT.

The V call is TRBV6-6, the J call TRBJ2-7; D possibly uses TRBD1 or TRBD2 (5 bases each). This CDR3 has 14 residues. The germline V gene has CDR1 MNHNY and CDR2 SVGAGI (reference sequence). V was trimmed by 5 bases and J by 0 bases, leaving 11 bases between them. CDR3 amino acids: CASSPGAFSYEQYF. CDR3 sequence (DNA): TGTGCCAGCAGTCCCGGGGCCTTCTCCTACGAGCAGTACTTC.

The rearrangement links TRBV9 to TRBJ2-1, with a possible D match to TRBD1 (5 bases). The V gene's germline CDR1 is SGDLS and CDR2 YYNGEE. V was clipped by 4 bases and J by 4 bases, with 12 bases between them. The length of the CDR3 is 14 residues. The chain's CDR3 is CASSTRQSYNEQFF. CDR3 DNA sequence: TGTGCCAGCAGCACCCGACAGTCTTACAATGAGCAGTTCTTC.